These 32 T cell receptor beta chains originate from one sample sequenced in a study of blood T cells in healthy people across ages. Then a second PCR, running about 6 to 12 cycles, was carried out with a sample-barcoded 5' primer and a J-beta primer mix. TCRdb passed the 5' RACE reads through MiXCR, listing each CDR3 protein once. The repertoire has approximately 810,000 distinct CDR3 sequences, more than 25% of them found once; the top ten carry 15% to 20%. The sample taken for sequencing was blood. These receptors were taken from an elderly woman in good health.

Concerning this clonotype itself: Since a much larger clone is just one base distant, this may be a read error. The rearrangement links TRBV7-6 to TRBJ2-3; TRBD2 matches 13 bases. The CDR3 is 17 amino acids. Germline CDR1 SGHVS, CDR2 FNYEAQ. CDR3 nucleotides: TGTGCCTGCAGCTTAGCAGGACTAGCGGGGGCCGCAGATACGCAGTATTTT. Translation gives CACSLAGLAGAADTQYF.

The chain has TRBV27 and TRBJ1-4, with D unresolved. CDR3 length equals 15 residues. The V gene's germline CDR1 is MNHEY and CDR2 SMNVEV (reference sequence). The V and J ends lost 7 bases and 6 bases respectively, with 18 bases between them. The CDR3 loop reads CASKVWDLTDEKLFF. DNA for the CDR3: TGTGCCAGCAAAGTTTGGGATTTAACAGATGAAAAACTGTTTTTT.

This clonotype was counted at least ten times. The CDR3 DNA follows: TGTGCCAGCAGCCTGGGGACAGGGGGCGGAGGGAAATATGGCTACACCTTC. It specifies CASSLGTGGGGKYGYTF. The chain recombines TRBV11-2 with TRBJ1-2; TRBD1 aligns across 12 bases. The germline V gene has CDR1 SGHAT and CDR2 FQNNGV. Trimming took 5 bases from V and 5 from J; bases not matched to a gene: 12. The CDR3 runs to 17 residues.

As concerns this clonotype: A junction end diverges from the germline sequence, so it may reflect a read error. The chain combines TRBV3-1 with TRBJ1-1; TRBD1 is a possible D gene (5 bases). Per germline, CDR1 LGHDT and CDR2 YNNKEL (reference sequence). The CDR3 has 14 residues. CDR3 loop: CASGQRGTYTEAFF. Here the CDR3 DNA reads TGTGCCAGCGGCCAACGGGGGACTTACACTGAAGCTTTCTTT. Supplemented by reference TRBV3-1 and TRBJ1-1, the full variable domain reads DTAVSQTPKYLVTQMGNDKSIKCEQNLGHDTMYWYKQDSKKFLKIMFSYNNKELIINETVPNRFSPKSPDKAHLNLHINSLELGDSAVYFCASGQRGTYTEAFFGQGTRLTVV.

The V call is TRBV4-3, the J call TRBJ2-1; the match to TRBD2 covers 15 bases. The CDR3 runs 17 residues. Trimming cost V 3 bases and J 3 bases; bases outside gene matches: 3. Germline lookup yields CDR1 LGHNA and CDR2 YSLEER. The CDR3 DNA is TGCGCCAGCAGCCAGAGGACTAGCGGGAGGGTCTACAATGAGCAGTTCTTC. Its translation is CASSQRTSGRVYNEQFF.

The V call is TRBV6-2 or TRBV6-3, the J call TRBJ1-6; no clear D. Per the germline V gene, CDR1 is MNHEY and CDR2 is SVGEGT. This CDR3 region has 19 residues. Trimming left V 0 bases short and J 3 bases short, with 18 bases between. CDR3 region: CASSYSTVFLEGYNSPLHF. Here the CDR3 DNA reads TGTGCCAGCAGTTACTCGACGGTCTTCCTCGAGGGCTATAATTCACCCCTCCACTTT.

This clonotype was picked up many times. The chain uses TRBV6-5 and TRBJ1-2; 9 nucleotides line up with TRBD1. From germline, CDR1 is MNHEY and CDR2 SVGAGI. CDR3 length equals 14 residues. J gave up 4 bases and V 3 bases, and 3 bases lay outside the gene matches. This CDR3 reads CASSYGTGIYGYTF. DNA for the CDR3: TGTGCCAGCAGTTATGGGACAGGGATCTATGGCTACACCTTC.

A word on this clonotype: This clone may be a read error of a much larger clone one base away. CDR3 bases: TGCAGCGGGAGTCGACAGGGGAACCATGGCTACACCTTC. It specifies CSGSRQGNHGYTF. This chain connects TRBV29-1 to TRBJ1-2; 8 bases match TRBD1. Germline CDR1 and CDR2: SQVTM and ANQGSEA. The J segment lost 6 bases and the V segment lost 7 bases, leaving 10 bases of the junction unmatched. This CDR3 region has 13 residues. The entire variable domain, with the rest obtained from reference TRBV29-1 and TRBJ1-2, is as follows: SAVISQKPSRDICQRGTSLTIQCQVDSQVTMMFWYRQQPGQSLTLIATANQGSEATYESGFVIDKFPISRPNLTFSTLTVSNMSPEDSSIYLCSGSRQGNHGYTFGSGTRLTVV.

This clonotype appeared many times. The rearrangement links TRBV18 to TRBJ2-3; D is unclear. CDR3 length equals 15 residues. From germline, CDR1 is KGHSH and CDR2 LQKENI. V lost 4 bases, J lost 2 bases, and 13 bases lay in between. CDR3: CASSLSQADTDTQYF. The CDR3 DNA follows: TGTGCCAGCTCACTCAGCCAGGCGGACACAGATACGCAGTATTTT. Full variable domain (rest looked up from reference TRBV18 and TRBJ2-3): NAGVMQNPRHLVRRRGQEARLRCSPMKGHSHVYWYRQLPEEGLKFMVYLQKENIIDESGMPKERFSAEFPKEGPSILRIQQVVRGDSAAYFCASSLSQADTDTQYFGPGTRLTVL.

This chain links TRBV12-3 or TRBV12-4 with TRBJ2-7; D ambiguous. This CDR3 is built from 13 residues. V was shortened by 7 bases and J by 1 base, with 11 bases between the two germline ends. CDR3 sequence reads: CASKPALSYEQYF. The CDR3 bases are TGTGCCAGCAAACCAGCCTTATCCTACGAGCAGTACTTC.

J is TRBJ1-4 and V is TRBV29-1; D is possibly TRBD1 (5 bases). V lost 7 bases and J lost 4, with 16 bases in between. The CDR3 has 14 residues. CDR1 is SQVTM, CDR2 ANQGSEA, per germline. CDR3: CSAGRGVGNEKLFF. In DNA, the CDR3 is TGCAGCGCTGGGAGGGGCGTGGGTAATGAAAAACTGTTTTTT.

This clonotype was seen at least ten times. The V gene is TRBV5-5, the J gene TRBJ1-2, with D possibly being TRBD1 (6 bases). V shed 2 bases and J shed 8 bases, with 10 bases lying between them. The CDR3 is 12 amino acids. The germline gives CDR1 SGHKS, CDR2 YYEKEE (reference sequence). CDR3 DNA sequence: TGTGCCAGCAGCTTTTCAGGGGTCGGCTACACCTTC. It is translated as CASSFSGVGYTF. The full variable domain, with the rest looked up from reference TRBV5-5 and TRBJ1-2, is DAGVTQSPTHLIKTRGQQVTLRCSPISGHKSVSWYQQVLGQGPQFIFQYYEKEERGRGNFPDRFSARQFPNYSSELNVNALLLGDSALYLCASSFSGVGYTFGSGTRLTVV.

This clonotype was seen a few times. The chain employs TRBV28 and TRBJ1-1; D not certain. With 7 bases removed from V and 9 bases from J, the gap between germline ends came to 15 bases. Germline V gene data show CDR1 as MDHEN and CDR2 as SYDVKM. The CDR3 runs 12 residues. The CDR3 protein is CASTSPGSQAFF. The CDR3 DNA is TGTGCCAGCACCTCCCCTGGGAGCCAAGCTTTCTTT.

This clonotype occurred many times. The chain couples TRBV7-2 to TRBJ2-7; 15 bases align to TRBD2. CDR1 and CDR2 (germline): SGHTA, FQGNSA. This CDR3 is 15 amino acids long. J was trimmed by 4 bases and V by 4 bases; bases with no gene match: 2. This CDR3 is CASSWGLAGGYEQYF. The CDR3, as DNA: TGTGCCAGCAGCTGGGGACTAGCGGGGGGATACGAGCAGTACTTC.

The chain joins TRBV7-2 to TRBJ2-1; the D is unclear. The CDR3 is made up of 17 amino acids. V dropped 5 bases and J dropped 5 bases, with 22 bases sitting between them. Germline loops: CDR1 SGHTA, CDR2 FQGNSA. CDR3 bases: TGTGCCAGCAGCCCCAGAAAGACAATGCCTCCTAACAATGAGCAGTTCTTC. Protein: CASSPRKTMPPNNEQFF.

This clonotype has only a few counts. CDR3 DNA: TGTGCCAGCTCACCAAACCTCCTTACTAGCGGGGGCAACAATGAGCAGTTCTTC. This sequence encodes CASSPNLLTSGGNNEQFF. The genes are TRBV18 and TRBJ2-1, with 11 bases identical to TRBD2. With V trimmed by 2 bases and J by 5 bases, 11 bases remained unmatched. The germline V gene encodes CDR1 KGHSH and CDR2 LQKENI. This CDR3 has 18 residues.

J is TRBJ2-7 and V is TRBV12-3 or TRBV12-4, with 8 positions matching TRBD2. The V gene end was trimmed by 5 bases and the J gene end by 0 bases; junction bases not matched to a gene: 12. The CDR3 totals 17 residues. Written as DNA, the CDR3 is TGTGCCAGCAGTCCCGCCCCGGGACTAGTTCCCTCCTACGAGCAGTACTTC. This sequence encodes CASSPAPGLVPSYEQYF.

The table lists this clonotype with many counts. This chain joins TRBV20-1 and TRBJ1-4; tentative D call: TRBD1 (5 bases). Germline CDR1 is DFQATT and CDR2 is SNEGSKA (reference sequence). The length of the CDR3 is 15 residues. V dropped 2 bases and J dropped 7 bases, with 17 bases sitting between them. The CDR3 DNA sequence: TGCAGTGCTAGACCGCGGACTTTCGGGGGTGAAAAACTGTTTTTT. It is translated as CSARPRTFGGEKLFF.

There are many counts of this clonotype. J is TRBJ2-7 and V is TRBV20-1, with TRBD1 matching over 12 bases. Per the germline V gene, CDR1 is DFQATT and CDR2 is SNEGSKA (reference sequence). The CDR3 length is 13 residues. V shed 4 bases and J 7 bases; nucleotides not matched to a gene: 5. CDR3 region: CSATGTGGAEQYF. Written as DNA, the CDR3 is TGCAGTGCTACCGGGACAGGGGGCGCGGAGCAGTACTTC.

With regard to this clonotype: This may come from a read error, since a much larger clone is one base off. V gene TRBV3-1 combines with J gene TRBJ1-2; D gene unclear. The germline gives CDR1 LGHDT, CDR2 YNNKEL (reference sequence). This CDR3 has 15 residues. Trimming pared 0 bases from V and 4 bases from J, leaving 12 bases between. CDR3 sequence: CASSQDSAGSYGYTF. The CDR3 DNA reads TGTGCCAGCAGCCAAGATTCCGCCGGGTCCTATGGCTACACCTTC.

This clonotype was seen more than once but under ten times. The CDR3 loop reads CASSRGQIKGSPLHF. DNA for the CDR3: TGTGCCAGCAGCAGAGGACAGATCAAGGGTTCACCCCTCCACTTT. The V and J genes are TRBV7-2 and TRBJ1-6; D might be TRBD1 (6 bases). Trimming cost V 5 bases and J 9 bases, with 17 bases left between them. The germline V gene has CDR1 SGHTA and CDR2 FQGNSA. The CDR3 is 15 residues long.

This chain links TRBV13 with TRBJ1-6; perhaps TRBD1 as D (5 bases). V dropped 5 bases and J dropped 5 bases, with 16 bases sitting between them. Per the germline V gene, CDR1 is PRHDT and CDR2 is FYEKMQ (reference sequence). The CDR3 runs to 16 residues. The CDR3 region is CASSVLSGPNNSPLHF. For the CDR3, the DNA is TGTGCCAGCAGCGTCCTATCGGGACCGAATAATTCACCCCTCCACTTT.

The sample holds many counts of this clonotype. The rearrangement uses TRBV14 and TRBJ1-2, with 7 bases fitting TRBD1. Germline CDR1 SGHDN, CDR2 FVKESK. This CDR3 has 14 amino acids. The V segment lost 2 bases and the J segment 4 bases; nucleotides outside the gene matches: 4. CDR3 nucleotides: TGTGCCAGCAGCCAAACAGGGGCTCCCTATGGCTACACCTTC. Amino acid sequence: CASSQTGAPYGYTF.

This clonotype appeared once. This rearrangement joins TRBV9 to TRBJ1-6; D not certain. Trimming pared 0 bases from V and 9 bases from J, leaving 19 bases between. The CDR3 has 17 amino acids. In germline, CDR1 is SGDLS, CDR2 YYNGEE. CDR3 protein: CASSVALAGIGPSPLHF. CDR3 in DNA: TGTGCCAGCAGCGTAGCCCTGGCGGGGATTGGCCCTTCACCCCTCCACTTT.

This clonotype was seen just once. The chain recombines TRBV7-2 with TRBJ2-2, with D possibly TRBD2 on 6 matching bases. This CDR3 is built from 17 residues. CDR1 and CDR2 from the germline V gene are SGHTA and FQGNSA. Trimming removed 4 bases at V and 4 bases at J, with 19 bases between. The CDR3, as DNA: TGTGCCAGCAGCTCCTCTAGCACGGGGGTCCTCACCGGGGAGCTGTTTTTT. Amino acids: CASSSSSTGVLTGELFF.

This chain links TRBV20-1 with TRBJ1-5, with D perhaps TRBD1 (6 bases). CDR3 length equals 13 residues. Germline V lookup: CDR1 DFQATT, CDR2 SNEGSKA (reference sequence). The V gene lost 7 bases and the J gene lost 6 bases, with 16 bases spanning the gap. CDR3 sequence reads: CSGSGAEAQPQHF. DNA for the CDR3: TGCAGTGGTTCGGGGGCGGAGGCTCAGCCCCAGCATTTT.

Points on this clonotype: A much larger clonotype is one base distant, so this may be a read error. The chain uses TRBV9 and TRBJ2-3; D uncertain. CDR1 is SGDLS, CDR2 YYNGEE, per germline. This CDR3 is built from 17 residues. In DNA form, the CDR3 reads TGTACCAGCAGCGTAGTTGTCCCCCGTACTAGCACAGATACGCAGTATTTT. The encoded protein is CTSSVVVPRTSTDTQYF.

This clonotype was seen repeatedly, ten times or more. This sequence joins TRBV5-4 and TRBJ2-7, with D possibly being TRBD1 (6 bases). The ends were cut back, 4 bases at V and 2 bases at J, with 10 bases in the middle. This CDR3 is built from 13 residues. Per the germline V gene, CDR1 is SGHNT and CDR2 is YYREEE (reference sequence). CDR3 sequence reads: CASSIGQTYEQYF. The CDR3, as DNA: TGTGCCAGCAGCATAGGACAGACCTACGAGCAGTACTTC.

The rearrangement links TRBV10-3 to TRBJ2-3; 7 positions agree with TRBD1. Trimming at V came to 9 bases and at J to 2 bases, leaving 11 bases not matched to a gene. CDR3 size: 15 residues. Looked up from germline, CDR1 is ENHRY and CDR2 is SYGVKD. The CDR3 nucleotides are TGTGCCATGCAGACAGGGACCTCTGACACAGATACGCAGTATTTT. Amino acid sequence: CAMQTGTSDTDTQYF.

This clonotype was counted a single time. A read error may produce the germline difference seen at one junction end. The CDR3, as DNA: TGTACCAGCAGCCCTAATACAGGGAGCTCCTACGAGCAGTACTTT. As protein: CTSSPNTGSSYEQYF. The chain joins TRBV7-9 to TRBJ2-7; D possibly corresponds to TRBD1 (6 bases). The CDR3 is 15 amino acids. Germline CDR1 is SEHNR and CDR2 is FQNEAQ (reference sequence). Looking up the rest from reference TRBV7-9 and TRBJ2-7 gives the full variable domain: DTGVSQNPRHKITKRGQNVTFRCDPISEHNRLYWYRQTLGQGPEFLTYFQNEAQLEKSRLLSDRFSAERPKGSFSTLEIQRTEQGDSAMYLCTSSPNTGSSYEQYFGPGTRLTVT.

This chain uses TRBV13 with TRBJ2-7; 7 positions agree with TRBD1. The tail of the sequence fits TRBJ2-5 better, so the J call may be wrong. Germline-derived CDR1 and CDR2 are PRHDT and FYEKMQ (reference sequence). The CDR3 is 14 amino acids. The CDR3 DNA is TGTGCCAGCAGTCAAACGACAGGGAAAGAGACCCAGTACTTC. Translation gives CASSQTTGKETQYF.

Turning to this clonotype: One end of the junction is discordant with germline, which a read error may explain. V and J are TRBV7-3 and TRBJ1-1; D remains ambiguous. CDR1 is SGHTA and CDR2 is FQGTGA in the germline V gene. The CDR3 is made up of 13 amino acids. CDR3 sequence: CASSLTGNTGAFF. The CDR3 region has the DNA TGTGCCAGCAGCTTAACAGGGAACACTGGAGCTTTCTTT.